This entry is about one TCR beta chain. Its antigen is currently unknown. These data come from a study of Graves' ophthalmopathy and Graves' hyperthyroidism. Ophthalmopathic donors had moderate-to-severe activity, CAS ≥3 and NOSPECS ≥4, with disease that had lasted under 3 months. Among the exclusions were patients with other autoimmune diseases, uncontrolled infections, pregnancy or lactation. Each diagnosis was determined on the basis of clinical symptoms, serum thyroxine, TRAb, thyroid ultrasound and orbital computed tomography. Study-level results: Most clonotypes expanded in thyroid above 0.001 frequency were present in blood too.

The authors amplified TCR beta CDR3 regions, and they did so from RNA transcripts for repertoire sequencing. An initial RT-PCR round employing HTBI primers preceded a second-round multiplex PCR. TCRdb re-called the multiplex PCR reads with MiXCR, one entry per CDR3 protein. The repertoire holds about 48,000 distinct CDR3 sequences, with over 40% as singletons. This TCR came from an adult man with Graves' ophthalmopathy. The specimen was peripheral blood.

The CDR3 DNA follows: TGCGCCAGCAGCTTGAGTCCCTACAATGAGCAGTTCTTC. Encoded protein: CASSLSPYNEQFF. The J gene is TRBJ2-1, the V gene TRBV5-1; no firm D call. This CDR3 is built from 13 residues. V was clipped by 1 base and J by 2 bases, with 4 bases between them. Germline V gene lookup returns CDR1 SGHRS and CDR2 YFSETQ.